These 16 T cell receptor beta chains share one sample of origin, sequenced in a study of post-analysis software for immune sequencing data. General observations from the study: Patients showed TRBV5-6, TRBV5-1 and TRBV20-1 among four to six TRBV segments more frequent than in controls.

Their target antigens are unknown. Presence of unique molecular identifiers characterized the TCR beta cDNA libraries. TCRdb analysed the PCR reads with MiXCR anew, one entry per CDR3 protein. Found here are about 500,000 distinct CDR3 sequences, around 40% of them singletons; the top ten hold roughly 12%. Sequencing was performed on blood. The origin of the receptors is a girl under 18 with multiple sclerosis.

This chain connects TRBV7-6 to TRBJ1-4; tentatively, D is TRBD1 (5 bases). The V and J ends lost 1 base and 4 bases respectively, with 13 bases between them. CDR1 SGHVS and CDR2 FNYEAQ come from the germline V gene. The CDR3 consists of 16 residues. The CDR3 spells CASSLGTQGVNEKLFF. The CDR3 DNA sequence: TGTGCCAGCAGCTTAGGGACGCAGGGTGTTAATGAAAAACTGTTTTTT.

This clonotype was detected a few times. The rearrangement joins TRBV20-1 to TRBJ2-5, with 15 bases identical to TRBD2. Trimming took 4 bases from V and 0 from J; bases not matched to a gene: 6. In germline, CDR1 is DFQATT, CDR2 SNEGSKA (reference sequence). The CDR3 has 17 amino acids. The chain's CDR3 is CSAIPGLAGGHQETQYF. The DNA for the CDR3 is TGCAGTGCTATACCCGGACTAGCGGGAGGGCACCAAGAGACCCAGTACTTC.

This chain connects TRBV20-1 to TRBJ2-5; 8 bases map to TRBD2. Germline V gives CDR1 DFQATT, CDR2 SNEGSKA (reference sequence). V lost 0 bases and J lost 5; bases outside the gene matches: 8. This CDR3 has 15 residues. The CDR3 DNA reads TGCAGTGCTAGAGATCGACGGGAGGGAGTGGAGACCCAGTACTTC. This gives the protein CSARDRREGVETQYF.

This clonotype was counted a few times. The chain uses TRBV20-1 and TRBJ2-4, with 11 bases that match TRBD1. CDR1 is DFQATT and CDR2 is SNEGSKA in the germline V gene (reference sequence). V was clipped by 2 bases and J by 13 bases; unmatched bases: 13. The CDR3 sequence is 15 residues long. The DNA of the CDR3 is TGCAGTGCTAGACCCCCTGGACAGGGGGCTAGAGAGCAGTACTTC. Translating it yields CSARPPGQGAREQYF.

CDR3 in amino acids: CASRTRPDGTDTQYF. The CDR3 DNA follows: TGTGCCAGCAGAACCCGACCTGACGGCACAGATACGCAGTATTTT. The genes are TRBV7-2 and TRBJ2-3, with D uncertain. This CDR3 region has 15 residues. V shed 6 bases and J shed 1 base, with 14 bases lying between them. Germline CDR1 reads SGHTA; CDR2 reads FQGNSA. Full variable domain (remainder filled in from reference TRBV7-2 and TRBJ2-3): GAGVSQSPSNKVTEKGKDVELRCDPISGHTALYWYRQSLGQGLEFLIYFQGNSAPDKSGLPSDRFSAERTGGSVSTLTIQRTQQEDSAVYLCASRTRPDGTDTQYFGPGTRLTVL.

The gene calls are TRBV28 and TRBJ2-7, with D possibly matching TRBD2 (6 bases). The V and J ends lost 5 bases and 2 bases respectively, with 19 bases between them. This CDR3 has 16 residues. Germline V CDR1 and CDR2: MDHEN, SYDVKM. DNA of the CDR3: TGTGCCAGCAGTCCCCGTTGGAGGGATGTAACCTACGAGCAGTACTTC. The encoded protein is CASSPRWRDVTYEQYF.

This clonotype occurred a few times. The CDR3 spells CASSKGQGHNEQFF. CDR3 nucleotide sequence: TGTGCCAGCAGCAAAGGACAGGGCCACAATGAGCAGTTCTTC. The genes are TRBV21-1 and TRBJ2-1; the table assigns TRBD1, which was not confirmed against the DNA. TRBV21-1 is annotated as a pseudogene. This CDR3 is built from 14 residues.

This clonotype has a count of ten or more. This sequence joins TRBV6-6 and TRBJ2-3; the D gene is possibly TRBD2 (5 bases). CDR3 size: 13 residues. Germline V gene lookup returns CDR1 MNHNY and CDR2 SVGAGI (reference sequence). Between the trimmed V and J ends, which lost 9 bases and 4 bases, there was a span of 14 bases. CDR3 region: CASLGSGADTQYF. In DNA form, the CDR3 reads TGTGCCAGTTTGGGGAGCGGAGCAGATACGCAGTATTTT.

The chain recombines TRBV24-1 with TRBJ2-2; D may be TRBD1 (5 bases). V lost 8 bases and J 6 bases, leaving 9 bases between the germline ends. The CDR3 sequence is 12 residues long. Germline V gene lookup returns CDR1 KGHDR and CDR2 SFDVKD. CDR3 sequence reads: CATKGLSGELFF. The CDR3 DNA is TGTGCCACCAAGGGGTTGTCCGGGGAGCTGTTTTTT.

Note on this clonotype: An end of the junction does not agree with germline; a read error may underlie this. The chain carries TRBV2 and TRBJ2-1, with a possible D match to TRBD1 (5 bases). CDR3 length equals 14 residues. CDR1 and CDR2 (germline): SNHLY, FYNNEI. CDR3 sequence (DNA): TGTGCCAGCAGTACAGCAGTCGACAGTAATGATCAGTTCTTC. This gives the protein CASSTAVDSNDQFF.

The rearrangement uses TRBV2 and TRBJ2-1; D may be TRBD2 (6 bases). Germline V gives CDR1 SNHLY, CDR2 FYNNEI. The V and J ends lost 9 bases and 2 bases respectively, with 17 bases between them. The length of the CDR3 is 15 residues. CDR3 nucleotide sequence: TGTGCCAGTGGTGAGCGGGCCGCCGCCTACAATGAGCAGTTCTTC. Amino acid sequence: CASGERAAAYNEQFF.

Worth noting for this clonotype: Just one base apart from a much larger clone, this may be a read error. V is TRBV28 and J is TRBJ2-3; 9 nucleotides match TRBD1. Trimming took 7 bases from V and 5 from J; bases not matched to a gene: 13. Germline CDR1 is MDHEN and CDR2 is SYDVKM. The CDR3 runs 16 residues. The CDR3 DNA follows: TGTGCCAGCACGGGAACCGGGACAGGGTTCATAGATACGCAGTATTTT. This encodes CASTGTGTGFIDTQYF.

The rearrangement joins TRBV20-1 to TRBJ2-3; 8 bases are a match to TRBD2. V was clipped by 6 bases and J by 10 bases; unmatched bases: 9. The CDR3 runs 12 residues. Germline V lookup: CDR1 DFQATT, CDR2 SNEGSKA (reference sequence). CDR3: CSARPGGMAQYF. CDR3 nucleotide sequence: TGCAGTGCCCGCCCGGGGGGGATGGCGCAGTATTTT.

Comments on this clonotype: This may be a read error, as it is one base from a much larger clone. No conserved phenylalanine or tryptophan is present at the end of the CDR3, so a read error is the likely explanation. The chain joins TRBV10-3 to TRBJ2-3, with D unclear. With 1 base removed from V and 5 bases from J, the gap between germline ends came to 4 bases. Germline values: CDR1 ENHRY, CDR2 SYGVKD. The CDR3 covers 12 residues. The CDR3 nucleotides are TGTGCCATCAGTGAGTTGGTAGATACGCAGTATTGT. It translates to CAISELVDTQYC.

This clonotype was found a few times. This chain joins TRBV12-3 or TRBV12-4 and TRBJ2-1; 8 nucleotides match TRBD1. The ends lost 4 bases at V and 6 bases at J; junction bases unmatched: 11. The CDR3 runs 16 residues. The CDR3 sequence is CASSSGTGQSRNEQFF. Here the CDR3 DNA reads TGTGCCAGCAGTTCGGGGACAGGTCAAAGTCGCAATGAGCAGTTCTTC.

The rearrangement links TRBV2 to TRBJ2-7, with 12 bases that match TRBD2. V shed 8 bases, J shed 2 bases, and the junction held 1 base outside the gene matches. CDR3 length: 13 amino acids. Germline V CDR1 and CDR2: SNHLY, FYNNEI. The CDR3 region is CASWTSGTYEQYF. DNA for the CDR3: TGTGCCAGCTGGACTAGCGGGACCTACGAGCAGTACTTC.